These 9 T cell receptor beta chains originate from one sample sequenced in a study of CD8 T cells in ankylosing spondylitis. Each CDR3 protein is one row after TCRdb ran MiXCR on the 5' RACE reads. The sample lists approximately 400,000 distinct CDR3 sequences, approximately 17% occurring once. These receptors lack a known antigen. Study observations and caveats: A TCR beta motif of about eight highly homologous variants appeared characteristic of ankylosing spondylitis blood.

Sample: blood, either unsorted or a sorted T cell fraction (not recorded which). The receptors come from a male donor with ankylosing spondylitis.

This clonotype occurred a few times. The chain combines TRBV11-2 with TRBJ1-1; weak D call: TRBD1 (5 bases). This CDR3 region has 19 residues. The germline gives CDR1 SGHAT, CDR2 FQNNGV. V was shortened by 5 bases and J by 0 bases, with 25 bases between the two germline ends. The CDR3, as DNA: TGTGCCAGCAGCCTCAGCCAGGGTTCCCAGGGATTTTTGAACACTGAAGCTTTCTTT. Its protein product is CASSLSQGSQGFLNTEAFF. Drawing the rest from reference TRBV11-2 and TRBJ1-1, the complete variable domain is EAGVAQSPRYKIIEKRQSVAFWCNPISGHATLYWYQQILGQGPKLLIQFQNNGVVDDSQLPKDRFSAERLKGVDSTLKIQPAKLEDSAVYLCASSLSQGSQGFLNTEAFFGQGTRLTVV.

This clonotype showed up just a few times. The rearrangement links TRBV5-4 to TRBJ1-2; 7 bases agree with TRBD1. The CDR3 length is 13 residues. The germline gives CDR1 SGHNT, CDR2 YYREEE (reference sequence). V was pared by 5 bases and J by 0 bases, with 1 base of the junction left unmatched. DNA for the CDR3: TGTGCCAGCAGAGGGGGCCCTAACTATGGCTACACCTTC. Its translation: CASRGGPNYGYTF.

The rearrangement uses TRBV7-2 and TRBJ2-3; TRBD2 agrees at 11 bases. The CDR3 runs 15 residues. Trimming removed 6 bases from V and 6 bases from J; junction bases left unmatched: 8. Germline CDR1 is SGHTA and CDR2 is FQGNSA. In DNA form, the CDR3 reads TGTGCCAGCAGGCATACTAGCGGGAGACCCGATACGCAGTATTTT. It translates to CASRHTSGRPDTQYF.

The chain couples TRBV7-2 to TRBJ2-1, with 7 bases aligning to TRBD1. This CDR3 is 16 amino acids long. Trimming at V came to 5 bases and at J to 3 bases, leaving 10 bases not matched to a gene. Germline CDR1 SGHTA, CDR2 FQGNSA. CDR3 sequence reads: CASSPVPGQNYNEQFF. CDR3 sequence (DNA): TGTGCCAGCAGCCCGGTCCCGGGACAGAACTACAATGAGCAGTTCTTC.

The V call is TRBV29-1, the J call TRBJ2-7; 11 nucleotides align to TRBD1. Trimming removed 4 bases from V and 6 bases from J; junction bases left unmatched: 14. Germline assignment: CDR1 SQVTM and CDR2 ANQGSEA. This CDR3 has 16 residues. The CDR3 spells CSVAGTGGLSVGEQYF. CDR3 DNA: TGCAGCGTTGCCGGGACAGGGGGGCTTAGTGTCGGCGAGCAGTACTTC.

This clonotype was seen a few times. This chain uses TRBV10-3 with TRBJ2-1; a possible D gene is TRBD2 (6 bases). The CDR3 sequence is 16 residues long. Germline V CDR1 and CDR2: ENHRY, SYGVKD. V was pared by 8 bases and J by 3 bases, with 20 bases between. The CDR3 spells CAIGRRTGEGYNEQFF. The CDR3 DNA follows: TGTGCCATCGGTCGACGGACGGGAGAAGGCTACAATGAGCAGTTCTTC.

The CDR3 DNA sequence: TGTGCCATCAGTGCAGGGGGCTCATACGAGCAGTACTTC. Its translation: CAISAGGSYEQYF. The chain couples TRBV10-3 to TRBJ2-7; 8 nucleotides match TRBD1. Germline CDR1 and CDR2: ENHRY and SYGVKD. The J segment lost 4 bases and the V segment lost 4 bases, leaving 3 bases of the junction unmatched. The CDR3 has 13 residues.

The chain recombines TRBV2 with TRBJ1-1, with TRBD1 as a possible D gene (5 bases). The CDR3 has 14 amino acids. Germline V gene lookup returns CDR1 SNHLY and CDR2 FYNNEI. Trimming pared 5 bases from V and 3 bases from J, leaving 13 bases between. The CDR3 bases are TGTGCCAGCAGTCCGGGGCCCGGGCACACTGAAGCTTTCTTT. Translated, it gives CASSPGPGHTEAFF.

This clonotype was counted a few times. This chain joins TRBV5-6 and TRBJ1-2, with D possibly being TRBD1 (6 bases). CDR3 length: 13 amino acids. Germline CDR1 and CDR2: SGHDT and YYEEEE. With 6 bases removed from V and 8 bases from J, the gap between germline ends came to 17 bases. CDR3 bases: TGTGCCAGCAACTTACAGGGCGCTCGGGGCTACACCTTC. This encodes CASNLQGARGYTF.